This T cell receptor (beta chain) was sequenced during a study of neoadjuvant anti-PD-1 for oral cavity cancer. Noted time point: after neoadjuvant nivolumab, at surgical resection. CDR3 length: 13 amino acids. The V gene's germline CDR1 is GTSNPN and CDR2 SVGIG (reference sequence). The V segment lost 3 bases and the J segment 4 bases; nucleotides outside the gene matches: 3. TCRdb's table, derived via immunoSEQ multiplex PCR, lists solely in-frame clones and lacks some. Among approximately 42,000 clones listed, 77% were seen once. The clonotype comes from a person aged 35-79 years with oral cavity squamous cell carcinoma. This chain links TRBV30 with TRBJ2-7; 10 nucleotides line up with TRBD2. This material consisted of PBMCs, taken after nivolumab (anti-PD-1) treatment. The CDR3 sequence: CAWRLAGDYEQYF. The CDR3 DNA reads TGTGCCTGGAGGCTAGCGGGAGATTACGAGCAGTACTTC.